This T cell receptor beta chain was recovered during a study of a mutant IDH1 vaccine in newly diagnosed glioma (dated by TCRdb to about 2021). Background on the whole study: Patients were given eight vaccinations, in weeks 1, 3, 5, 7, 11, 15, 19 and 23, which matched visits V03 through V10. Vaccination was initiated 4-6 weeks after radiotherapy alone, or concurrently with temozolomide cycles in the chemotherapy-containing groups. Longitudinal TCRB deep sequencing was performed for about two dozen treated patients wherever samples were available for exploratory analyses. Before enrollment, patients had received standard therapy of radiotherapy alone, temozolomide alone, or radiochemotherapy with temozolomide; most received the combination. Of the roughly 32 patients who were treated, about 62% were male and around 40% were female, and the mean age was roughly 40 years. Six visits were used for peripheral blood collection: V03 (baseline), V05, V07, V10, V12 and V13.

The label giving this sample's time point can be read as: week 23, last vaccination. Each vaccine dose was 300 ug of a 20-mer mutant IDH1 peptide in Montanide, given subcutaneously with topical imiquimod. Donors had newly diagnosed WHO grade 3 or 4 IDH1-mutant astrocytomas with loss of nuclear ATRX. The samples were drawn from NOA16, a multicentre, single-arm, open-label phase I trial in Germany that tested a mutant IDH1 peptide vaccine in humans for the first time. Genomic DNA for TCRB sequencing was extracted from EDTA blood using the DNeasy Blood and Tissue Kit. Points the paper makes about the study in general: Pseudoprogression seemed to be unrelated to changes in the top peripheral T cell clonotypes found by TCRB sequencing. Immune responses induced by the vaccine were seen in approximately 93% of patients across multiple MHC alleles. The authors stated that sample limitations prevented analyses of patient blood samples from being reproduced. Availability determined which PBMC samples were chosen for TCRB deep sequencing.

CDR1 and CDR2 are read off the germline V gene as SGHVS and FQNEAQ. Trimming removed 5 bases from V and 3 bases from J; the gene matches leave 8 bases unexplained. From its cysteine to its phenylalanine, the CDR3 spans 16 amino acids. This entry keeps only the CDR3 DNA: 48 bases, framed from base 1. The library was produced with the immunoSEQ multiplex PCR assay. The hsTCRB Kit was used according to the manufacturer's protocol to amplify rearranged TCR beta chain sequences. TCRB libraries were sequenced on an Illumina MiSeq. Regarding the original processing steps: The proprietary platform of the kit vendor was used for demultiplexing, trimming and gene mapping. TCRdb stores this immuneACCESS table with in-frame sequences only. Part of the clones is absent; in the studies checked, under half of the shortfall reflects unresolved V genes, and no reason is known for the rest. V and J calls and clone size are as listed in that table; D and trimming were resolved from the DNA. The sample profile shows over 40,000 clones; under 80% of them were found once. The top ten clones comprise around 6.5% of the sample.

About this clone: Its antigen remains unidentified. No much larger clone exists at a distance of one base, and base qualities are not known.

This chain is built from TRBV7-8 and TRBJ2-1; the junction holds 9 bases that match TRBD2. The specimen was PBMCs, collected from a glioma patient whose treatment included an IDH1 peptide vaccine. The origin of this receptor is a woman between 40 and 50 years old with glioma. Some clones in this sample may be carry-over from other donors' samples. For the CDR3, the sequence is CASSDILAGYYNEQFF. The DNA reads TGTGCCAGCAGCGACATCCTAGCGGGATACTACAATGAGCAGTTCTTC.